Shown below are 17 T cell receptor beta chains from a single sample sequenced in a study of blood T cell repertoires in COVID-19. Repertoires were generated with immunoSEQ multiplex PCR, while TCRdb's copy carries only in-frame clones and drops some. The sample includes 380,000 or so clones, 89% seen only once; the top ten take 0.95% to 1.5%. Sequencing used peripheral blood. The receptor source for this set is a middle-aged man with acute or convalescent COVID-19.

This sequence joins TRBV18 and TRBJ1-5; no reliable D call. CDR3 length: 14 residues. With 2 bases removed from V and 4 bases from J, the gap between germline ends came to 9 bases. The V gene's germline CDR1 is KGHSH and CDR2 LQKENI. CDR3 sequence (DNA): TGTGCCAGCTCACCAATTCCCGTTAATCAGCCCCAGCATTTT. Amino acid sequence: CASSPIPVNQPQHF. The entire variable domain, with the rest obtained from reference TRBV18 and TRBJ1-5, is as follows: NAGVMQNPRHLVRRRGQEARLRCSPMKGHSHVYWYRQLPEEGLKFMVYLQKENIIDESGMPKERFSAEFPKEGPSILRIQQVVRGDSAAYFCASSPIPVNQPQHFGDGTRLSIL.

The chain employs TRBV7-2 and TRBJ1-3; 9 bases map to TRBD1. V was clipped by 3 bases and J by 0 bases; unmatched bases: 0. Germline lookup yields CDR1 SGHTA and CDR2 FQGNSA. This CDR3 comprises 15 residues. The DNA for the CDR3 is TGTGCCAGCAGCTTGGACAGGGGCTCTGGAAACACCATATATTTT. It codes for CASSLDRGSGNTIYF.

The V and J genes are TRBV19 and TRBJ2-7, with 8 bases lining up with TRBD1. Germline trimming cut 1 base from V and 5 bases from J; bases unmatched to any gene: 4. The length of the CDR3 is 14 residues. Germline CDR1 LNHDA, CDR2 SQIVND (reference sequence). DNA of the CDR3: TGTGCCAGTAGTATAGCGCAGGGGGCCCACGAGCAGTACTTC. Protein: CASSIAQGAHEQYF.

This chain connects TRBV5-7 to TRBJ1-2, with 8 bases identical to TRBD1. TRBV5-7 is an ORF for which the function is uncertain. This CDR3 is built from 16 residues. The V gene end was trimmed by 4 bases and the J gene end by 7 bases; junction bases not matched to a gene: 15. The CDR3 nucleotides are TGTGCCAGCAGCAGTGGCCCCCGGACAGGGTGGAGTGGCTACACCTTC. Residues: CASSSGPRTGWSGYTF.

The V and J genes are TRBV12-3 or TRBV12-4 and TRBJ1-5; D gene uncertain. Trimming stripped 6 bases from V and 9 bases from J, with 15 bases between. The CDR3 contains 13 residues. CDR3 in amino acids: CASSRDTGRPQHF. CDR3 DNA: TGTGCCAGCAGCCGAGACACCGGGAGGCCCCAGCATTTT.

The chain uses TRBV7-3 and TRBJ2-3; 7 bases are shared with TRBD2. With 3 bases clipped from V and 1 base from J, the junction kept 1 base outside the gene matches. CDR1 SGHTA and CDR2 FQGTGA come from the germline V gene. The CDR3 contains 14 residues. As DNA, the CDR3 is TGTGCCAGCAGCTTTCGGGGGGGCACAGATACGCAGTATTTT. Translation gives CASSFRGGTDTQYF.

The V and J genes are TRBV7-9 and TRBJ2-5, with a tentative D call TRBD2 (5 bases). Germline loops: CDR1 SEHNR, CDR2 FQNEAQ (reference sequence). The CDR3 is 14 residues long. V lost 1 base and J lost 10, with 16 bases in between. CDR3 sequence (DNA): TGTGCCAGCAGCTTAGATTTAATCTCCGCGGGCCAGTACTTC. Protein product: CASSLDLISAGQYF.

This clone has a handful of counts. This rearrangement joins TRBV19 to TRBJ1-2; TRBD1 might be the D (6 bases). The germline gives CDR1 LNHDA, CDR2 SQIVND (reference sequence). The ends were cut back, 0 bases at V and 6 bases at J, with 11 bases in the middle. This CDR3 spans 14 amino acids. The CDR3 loop reads CASSIDEQGHGYTF. The CDR3 DNA reads TGTGCCAGTAGTATAGATGAGCAGGGGCATGGCTACACCTTC.

The chain employs TRBV4-1 and TRBJ1-2; 7 bases are a match to TRBD1. The CDR3 runs to 16 residues. The trim removed 0 bases at V and 4 bases at J, leaving 8 bases unmatched. Per the germline V gene, CDR1 is MGHRA and CDR2 is YSYEKL. The CDR3 bases are TGCGCCAGCAGCCAAGAGGGAGAACAGGGGTTCTATGGCTACACCTTC. It codes for CASSQEGEQGFYGYTF.

The CDR3 region is CAWSVRDRGGYTF. For the CDR3, the DNA is TGTGCCTGGAGTGTGAGAGACAGGGGCGGCTACACCTTC. The chain has TRBV30 and TRBJ1-2; 8 positions match TRBD1. With V trimmed by 0 bases and J by 8 bases, 5 bases remained unmatched. CDR3 size: 13 residues. Germline-derived CDR1 and CDR2 are GTSNPN and SVGIG (reference sequence). The full variable domain, its missing parts supplied by reference TRBV30 and TRBJ1-2, is SQTIHQWPATLVQPVGSPLSLECTVEGTSNPNLYWYRQAAGRGLQLLFYSVGIGQISSEVPQNLSASRPQDRQFILSSKKLLLSDSGFYLCAWSVRDRGGYTFGSGTRLTVV.

This rearrangement joins TRBV3-1 (or the pseudogene TRBV3-2) to TRBJ2-1; possibly TRBD2 for D (6 bases). The CDR3 totals 12 residues. V was shortened by 4 bases and J by 12 bases, with 13 bases between the two germline ends. The V gene's germline CDR1 is LGHDT and CDR2 YNNKEL (reference sequence). As DNA, the CDR3 is TGTGCCAGCAGCCCAGAATTCGGGAGGCAGTTCTTC. This encodes CASSPEFGRQFF.

This chain uses TRBV6-5 with TRBJ2-7; D gene ambiguous. V lost 10 bases, J lost 3 bases, and 13 bases lay in between. CDR1 MNHEY and CDR2 SVGAGI come from the germline V gene. CDR3 length: 12 amino acids. CDR3 DNA sequence: TGTGCCACCACTACTAATAACTACGAGCAGTACTTC. Its protein is CATTTNNYEQYF.

The rearrangement joins TRBV7-8 to TRBJ1-3; 12 nucleotides align to TRBD1. Germline CDR1 SGHVS, CDR2 FQNEAQ. CDR3 size: 16 residues. Trimming at V came to 1 base and at J to 4 bases, leaving 2 bases not matched to a gene. This CDR3 reads CASSLGGTGGGNTIYF. CDR3 bases: TGTGCCAGCAGCTTAGGAGGGACAGGGGGCGGAAACACCATATATTTT. The entire variable domain, with the rest obtained from reference TRBV7-8 and TRBJ1-3, is as follows: GAGVSQSPRYKVAKRGQDVALRCDPISGHVSLFWYQQALGQGPEFLTYFQNEAQLDKSGLPSDRFFAERPEGSVSTLKIQRTQQEDSAVYLCASSLGGTGGGNTIYFGEGSWLTVV.

The CDR3 protein is CASSLGQEDEKLFF. The DNA for the CDR3 is TGTGCCAGCAGCTTGGGACAGGAAGATGAAAAACTGTTTTTT. This chain joins TRBV11-2 and TRBJ1-4, with 8 bases that match TRBD1. Germline-derived CDR1 and CDR2 are SGHAT and FQNNGV. After removal of 3 bases from V and 6 bases from J, the junction contained 3 bases not matched to a gene. The CDR3 contains 14 residues.

The V call is TRBV7-8, the J call TRBJ1-6; D unclear. V lost 3 bases to trimming and J lost 7 bases, with 13 bases between them. Germline V lookup: CDR1 SGHVS, CDR2 FQNEAQ. CDR3 length: 15 residues. The CDR3 sequence: CASSLRAAPNSPLHF. The CDR3 DNA sequence: TGTGCCAGCAGCTTGCGCGCGGCCCCCAATTCACCCCTCCACTTT.

V is TRBV27 and J is TRBJ1-4, with D perhaps TRBD1 (5 bases). The CDR3 consists of 14 residues. Germline CDR1 MNHEY, CDR2 SMNVEV (reference sequence). The V end was cut by 2 bases, the J end by 7 bases, with 11 bases between. The CDR3 sequence: CASSLARAREKLFF. For the CDR3, the DNA is TGTGCCAGCAGTTTAGCCAGGGCCCGTGAAAAACTGTTTTTT.

This chain uses TRBV6-5 with TRBJ1-5; perhaps TRBD1 as D (6 bases). The V end lost 6 bases, the J end lost 3 bases, and 12 bases lay between the germline ends. Germline values: CDR1 MNHEY, CDR2 SVGAGI. The CDR3 is made up of 14 amino acids. CDR3 sequence reads: CASSGGRNNQPQHF. The CDR3 DNA reads as TGTGCCAGCAGCGGGGGGCGGAACAATCAGCCCCAGCATTTT.